One T cell receptor beta chain is described in this entry. The data originate from a study of beta chain features in type 1 diabetes. The authors reverse transcribed all of the isolated RNA, so sequencing captured expressed TCRB transcripts. TCRdb's table, derived via immunoSEQ multiplex PCR, lists solely in-frame clones and lacks some. The sample lists about 620,000 clones, around 16% occurring once. The V segment lost 5 bases and the J segment 6 bases; nucleotides outside the gene matches: 12. This CDR3 is 15 amino acids long. Germline V lookup: CDR1 SGDLS, CDR2 YYNGEE. One heparinised blood draw averaging approximately 120 mL was given by each donor.

The TCR sequence derives from a man between 18 and 29 years old in good health. Material: naive CD4+ T cells from blood. The chain carries TRBV9 and TRBJ2-7; the match to TRBD1 covers 9 bases. For the CDR3, the DNA is TGTGCCAGCAGTGCTACCGGGACAGGGTCCGGCGAGCAGTACTTC. Encoded protein: CASSATGTGSGEQYF. The full variable domain, in which reference TRBV9 and TRBJ2-7 provide the parts outside the CDR3, is DSGVTQTPKHLITATGQRVTLRCSPRSGDLSVYWYQQSLDQGLQFLIQYYNGEERAKGNILERFSAQQFPDLHSELNLSSLELGDSALYFCASSATGTGSGEQYFGPGTRLTVT.